The T cell receptor beta chain under discussion was sequenced for a study of blood T cell repertoires in COVID-19. Study at large: Acute-phase and convalescent COVID-19 samples originated in the United States, Italy and Spain.

This clone has just one count. Unmatched junction bases numbered 15, after V lost 3 bases and J lost 4 bases. The germline V gene encodes CDR1 SGHDT and CDR2 YYEEEE. The CDR3 consists of 18 residues. Assay used: immunoSEQ multiplex PCR; TCRdb lists only in-frame clones, some missing. Altogether just over 7,500 clones are present, around 70% being singletons, with the ten largest covering around a sixth. Sequencing input: peripheral blood. J is TRBJ2-5 and V is TRBV5-6, with TRBD2 matching 10 bases. The receptor was isolated from a human donor in a cohort sampled during active COVID-19. This CDR3 reads CASSSTSGARRGGETQYF. The CDR3 DNA is TGTGCCAGCAGCTCTACTAGCGGGGCACGCCGGGGGGGAGAGACCCAGTACTTC.